These 12 T cell receptor beta chains originate from one sample sequenced in a study of OX40 agonist ivuxolimab in advanced cancers. TCRdb's table, derived via immunoSEQ multiplex PCR, lists solely in-frame clones and lacks some. The sample includes about 31,000 clones, over 80% of them seen just once. Sequenced here: CD4+ or CD8+ T cells sorted from blood, sampled in a trial of the OX40 agonist ivuxolimab. These receptors originate from an adult with an advanced solid tumor such as melanoma, head and neck, liver or kidney cancer.

The genes are TRBV19 and TRBJ2-3, with TRBD2 matching 11 bases. This CDR3 spans 15 amino acids. Per the germline V gene, CDR1 is LNHDA and CDR2 is SQIVND (reference sequence). The junction had 6 bases not matched to a gene; V was cut back by 6 bases and J by 4 bases. CDR3 nucleotides: TGTGCCAGTAGAACTAGCGGGAGTTATGCAGATACGCAGTATTTT. Amino acid sequence: CASRTSGSYADTQYF.

The CDR3 sequence: CASSVEGSGMNIQYF. The CDR3 nucleotides are TGTGCCAGCAGCGTAGAGGGGTCCGGGATGAACATTCAGTACTTC. The V call is TRBV9, the J call TRBJ2-4; perhaps D is TRBD1 or TRBD2 (5 bases each). V dropped 0 bases and J dropped 7 bases, with 14 bases sitting between them. From germline, CDR1 is SGDLS and CDR2 YYNGEE. The CDR3 is 15 residues long.

This chain links TRBV4-3 with TRBJ1-2; a weak D match, TRBD1 (6 bases). The V gene lost 3 bases and the J gene lost 5 bases, with 16 bases spanning the gap. CDR1 is LGHNA, CDR2 YSLEER, per germline. The CDR3 is 15 residues long. The CDR3 region is CASSHSQGRFYGYTF. DNA of the CDR3: TGCGCCAGCAGCCATTCCCAGGGGAGGTTTTATGGCTACACCTTC.

The J gene is TRBJ1-2, the V gene TRBV2, with D hard to call. The CDR3 is 15 amino acids. Trimming removed 7 bases from V and 4 bases from J, with 19 bases in between. CDR1 SNHLY and CDR2 FYNNEI come from the germline V gene. CDR3 amino acids: CASTLRAELFYGYTF. Written as DNA, the CDR3 is TGTGCCAGCACCTTGCGGGCAGAGCTCTTCTATGGCTACACCTTC.

The chain combines TRBV6-5 with TRBJ1-2; D might be TRBD1 (5 bases). V was cut by 7 bases and J by 6 bases, with 15 bases left in between. The CDR3 spans 13 residues. CDR1 and CDR2 (germline): MNHEY, SVGAGI. The CDR3 region is CASTLGGTDGYTF. CDR3 sequence (DNA): TGTGCCAGCACCCTGGGGGGGACGGATGGCTACACCTTC.

Only one count was recorded for this clone. The rearrangement links TRBV21-1 to TRBJ2-7; the D call in the table, TRBD1, was not verified against the DNA. TRBV21-1 is flagged as a pseudogene. This CDR3 contains 15 residues. The CDR3 DNA follows: TGTGCCATCCCGATGGGCGTACGCATCTCCTACGAGCAGTACTTC. Encoded protein: CAIPMGVRISYEQYF.

V gene TRBV5-8 combines with J gene TRBJ2-1; the D is unclear. Germline values: CDR1 SGHTS, CDR2 YDEGEE. Trimming took 4 bases from V and 7 from J, leaving 9 bases between them. The CDR3 is 12 residues long. CDR3 amino acids: CASSALLNEQFF. DNA of the CDR3: TGTGCCAGCAGCGCCTTGTTGAATGAGCAGTTCTTC.

The chain carries TRBV11-2 and TRBJ1-1; the D gene is possibly TRBD1 (6 bases). Germline loops: CDR1 SGHAT, CDR2 FQNNGV. The CDR3 spans 17 residues. V dropped 5 bases and J dropped 1 base, with 20 bases sitting between them. CDR3 nucleotide sequence: TGTGCCAGCAGCCCTATTCGGGGTGGCAGGGGGAACACTGAAGCTTTCTTT. Translation: CASSPIRGGRGNTEAFF.

The chain couples TRBV6-6 to TRBJ2-5; D is perhaps TRBD1 (5 bases). V was shortened by 8 bases and J by 4 bases, with 8 bases between the two germline ends. Germline CDR1 reads MNHNY; CDR2 reads SVGAGI (reference sequence). The CDR3 contains 11 residues. CDR3 residues: CASGQGETQYF. The CDR3 nucleotides read TGTGCCAGCGGTCAGGGAGAGACCCAGTACTTC.

This rearrangement joins TRBV5-4 to TRBJ2-7, with a possible D match to TRBD1 (5 bases). The CDR3 has 13 residues. The V end lost 4 bases, the J end lost 5 bases, and 13 bases lay between the germline ends. The germline V gene encodes CDR1 SGHNT and CDR2 YYREEE (reference sequence). The CDR3 sequence: CASSLVQGDEQYF. For the CDR3, the DNA is TGTGCCAGCAGCCTGGTCCAAGGGGACGAGCAGTACTTC.

The chain employs TRBV30 and TRBJ1-2, with TRBD1 matching 9 bases. Germline V gene lookup returns CDR1 GTSNPN and CDR2 SVGIG (reference sequence). Trimming removed 4 bases from V and 1 base from J; junction bases left unmatched: 7. The CDR3 is 15 residues long. The CDR3: CAWKRDRANNYGYTF. Here the CDR3 DNA reads TGTGCCTGGAAACGGGACAGGGCAAATAACTATGGCTACACCTTC.

The chain couples TRBV19 to TRBJ1-5, with TRBD1 as a possible D gene (5 bases). The CDR3 consists of 14 residues. CDR1 is LNHDA, CDR2 SQIVND, per germline (reference sequence). Trimming pared 2 bases from V and 6 bases from J, leaving 11 bases between. In nucleotides, the CDR3 is TGTGCCAGTAGTATACAGGGAATGATTCAGCCCCAGCATTTT. This gives the protein CASSIQGMIQPQHF.